This T cell receptor beta chain was captured by sequencing in a study of shared clonotypes between healthy human individuals. Naive CD8 cells lacked CD45RO and underwent positive selection for CCR7, leaving out terminally differentiated effector memory CD45RA+ cells. CDR1 is SGHNT and CDR2 is YYREEE in the germline V gene (reference sequence). The J segment lost 3 bases and the V segment lost 3 bases, leaving 4 bases of the junction unmatched. This CDR3 contains 16 residues. Data came from immunoSEQ multiplex PCR; TCRdb stores just in-frame clones and leaves some out. Here the sample spans about 2,200,000 clones, 85% to 95% being singletons.

The TCR originated in a man between 18 and 29 years old in good health. Some clones in this sample may be carry-over from other donors' samples. Sequenced: naive CD8+ T cells from PBMCs. The V and J genes are TRBV5-4 and TRBJ1-3, with TRBD1 matching 12 bases. In nucleotides, the CDR3 is TGTGCCAGCAGCTACCGGGACAGGGGGCTTGGAAACACCATATATTTT. It translates to CASSYRDRGLGNTIYF.